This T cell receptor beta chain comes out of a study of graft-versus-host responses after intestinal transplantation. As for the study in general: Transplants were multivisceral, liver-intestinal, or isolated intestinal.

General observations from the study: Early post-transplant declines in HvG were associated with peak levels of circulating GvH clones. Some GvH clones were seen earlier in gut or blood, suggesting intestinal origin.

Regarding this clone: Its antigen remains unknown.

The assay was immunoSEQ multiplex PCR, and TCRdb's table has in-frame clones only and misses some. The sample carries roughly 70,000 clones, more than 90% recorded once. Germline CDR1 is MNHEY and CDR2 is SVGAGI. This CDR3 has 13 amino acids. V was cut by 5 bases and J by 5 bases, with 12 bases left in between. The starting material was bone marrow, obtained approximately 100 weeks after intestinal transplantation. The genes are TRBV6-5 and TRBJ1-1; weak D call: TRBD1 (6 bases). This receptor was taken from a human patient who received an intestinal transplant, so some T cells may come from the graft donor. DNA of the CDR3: TGTGCCAGCAGTCGACAGGTACGGACTGAAGCTTTCTTT. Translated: CASSRQVRTEAFF.